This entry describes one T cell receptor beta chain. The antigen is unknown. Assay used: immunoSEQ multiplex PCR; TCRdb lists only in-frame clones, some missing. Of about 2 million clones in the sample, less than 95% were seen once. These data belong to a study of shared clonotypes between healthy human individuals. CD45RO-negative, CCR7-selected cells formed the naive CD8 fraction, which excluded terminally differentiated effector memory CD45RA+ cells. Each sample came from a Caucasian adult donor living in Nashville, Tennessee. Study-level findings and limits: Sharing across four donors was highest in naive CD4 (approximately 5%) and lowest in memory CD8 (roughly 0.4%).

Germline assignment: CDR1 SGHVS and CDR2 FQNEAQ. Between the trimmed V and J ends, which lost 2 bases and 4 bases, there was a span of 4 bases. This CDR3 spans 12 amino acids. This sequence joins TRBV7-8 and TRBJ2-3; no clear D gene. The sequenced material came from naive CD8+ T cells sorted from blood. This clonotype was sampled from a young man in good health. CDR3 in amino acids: CASSLTADTQYF. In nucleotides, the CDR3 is TGTGCCAGCAGCTTAACAGCAGATACGCAGTATTTT.